These 22 T cell receptor beta chains originate from one sample sequenced in a study of cytomegalovirus exposure and HLA in healthy donors. Primers for the PCR totalled 60 Vbeta and 13 Jbeta. Clones were read by immunoSEQ multiplex PCR, and TCRdb kept only the in-frame ones, dropping some. The profile shows approximately 160,000 clones, 75% to 80% of them singletons. The sequencing sample was made of PBMCs. Receptors were obtained from a woman aged 40-49 years in good health and CMV-seropositive.

The V gene is TRBV30, the J gene TRBJ2-7; 12 bases match TRBD2. The V and J ends lost 4 bases and 3 bases, in that order; junction bases with no gene match: 7. Germline CDR1 and CDR2: GTSNPN and SVGIG (reference sequence). This CDR3 spans 15 amino acids. The CDR3 reads CAWIPGLAGGYEQYF. CDR3 DNA sequence: TGTGCCTGGATTCCGGGACTAGCGGGCGGCTACGAGCAGTACTTC.

This clone was counted a few times. One end of the junction does not line up with germline, which may come from a read error. The chain is built from TRBV2 and TRBJ1-3, with D unclear. This CDR3 spans 13 amino acids. Germline V CDR1 and CDR2: SNHLY, FYNNEI. The CDR3 here is CASTVSPSTPLRF. The CDR3 bases are TGTGCCAGCACCGTCTCCCCTTCGACACCCCTCAGGTTT.

The CDR3: CASRTGAGGVKYQETQYF. The CDR3 region has the DNA TGTGCCAGCCGAACCGGGGCGGGGGGTGTAAAGTACCAAGAGACCCAGTACTTC. The gene calls are TRBV2 and TRBJ2-5; 8 bases match TRBD2. The germline gives CDR1 SNHLY, CDR2 FYNNEI. CDR3 length equals 18 residues. Losses at the gene ends were 8 bases for V and 0 bases for J; bases not matched to a gene: 17.

The chain carries TRBV10-3 and TRBJ2-5; 9 bases are a match to TRBD2. V lost 2 bases, J lost 5 bases, and 9 bases stayed unmatched. The CDR3 is made up of 16 amino acids. CDR1 is ENHRY, CDR2 SYGVKD, per germline. The CDR3 DNA reads TGTGCCATCAGTGAGCAAGGTAGCGGGAGTTCGGAGACCCAGTACTTC. Residues: CAISEQGSGSSETQYF.

The genes are TRBV9 and TRBJ2-7; 10 bases are shared with TRBD1. After removal of 3 bases from V and 7 bases from J, the junction contained 10 bases not matched to a gene. Looked up from germline, CDR1 is SGDLS and CDR2 is YYNGEE. The CDR3 spans 15 residues. The CDR3 loop reads CASSARPGQGSEQYF. The CDR3 DNA is TGTGCCAGCAGCGCCCGTCCGGGACAGGGGAGTGAGCAGTACTTC.

This chain uses TRBV4-1 with TRBJ1-1, with D perhaps matching TRBD1 (5 bases). The CDR3 is made up of 19 amino acids. Trimming removed 6 bases at V and 2 bases at J, with 28 bases between. The germline gives CDR1 MGHRA, CDR2 YSYEKL. CDR3 loop: CASRDSFGTQPSRNTEAFF. For the CDR3, the DNA is TGCGCCAGCAGGGACTCCTTCGGGACTCAACCCTCGAGAAACACTGAAGCTTTCTTT.

V usage is TRBV7-8 and J usage is TRBJ1-1, with 9 bases fitting TRBD1. The V segment lost 1 base and the J segment 5 bases; nucleotides outside the gene matches: 8. Germline CDR1 and CDR2: SGHVS and FQNEAQ. The CDR3 contains 16 residues. The CDR3 sequence is CASSLGATGGVTEAFF. As DNA, the CDR3 is TGTGCCAGCAGCTTAGGCGCAACAGGGGGCGTAACTGAAGCTTTCTTT.

The J gene is TRBJ2-7, the V gene TRBV2; the match to TRBD1 covers 9 bases. The CDR3 has 13 amino acids. J was trimmed by 2 bases and V by 11 bases; bases with no gene match: 7. The V gene's germline CDR1 is SNHLY and CDR2 FYNNEI. Here the CDR3 reads CAGRGQGTYEQYF. The CDR3 DNA reads TGTGCCGGACGGGGACAGGGAACCTACGAGCAGTACTTC.

J is TRBJ2-3 and V is TRBV19; 7 bases line up with TRBD1. Trimming cost V 10 bases and J 1 base; bases outside gene matches: 8. CDR1 LNHDA and CDR2 SQIVND come from the germline V gene (reference sequence). The CDR3 is 14 residues long. The CDR3: CATRGQEGTDTQYF. The CDR3 DNA reads TGTGCCACCCGAGGACAGGAAGGCACAGATACGCAGTATTTT. The full variable domain, its missing parts supplied by reference TRBV19 and TRBJ2-3, is DGGITQSPKYLFRKEGQNVTLSCEQNLNHDAMYWYRQDPGQGLRLIYYSQIVNDFQKGDIAEGYSVSREKKESFPLTVTSAQKNPTAFYLCATRGQEGTDTQYFGPGTRLTVL.

In its sample, this clone was seen once. The gene calls are TRBV7-9 and TRBJ2-7; unclear D gene. V dropped 7 bases and J dropped 3 bases, with 10 bases sitting between them. The CDR3 covers 12 residues. Looked up from germline, CDR1 is SEHNR and CDR2 is FQNEAQ (reference sequence). The chain's CDR3 is CASTGIDYEQYF. CDR3 nucleotides: TGTGCCAGCACCGGTATAGACTACGAGCAGTACTTC.

The chain recombines TRBV5-1 with TRBJ2-7; 7 positions agree with TRBD1. The CDR3 covers 14 residues. Germline CDR1 SGHRS, CDR2 YFSETQ. The V and J ends lost 5 bases and 4 bases, in that order; junction bases with no gene match: 9. The CDR3 DNA sequence: TGCGCCAGCAGTCTACTCACAGGGGAGTACGAGCAGTACTTC. This sequence encodes CASSLLTGEYEQYF.

The V and J genes are TRBV5-4 and TRBJ1-5; D gene uncertain. Trimming pared 0 bases from V and 1 base from J, leaving 8 bases between. From germline, CDR1 is SGHNT and CDR2 YYREEE (reference sequence). The CDR3 has 15 amino acids. The DNA for the CDR3 is TGTGCCAGCAGCTTGGATCCTAGCAGCAATCAGCCCCAGCATTTT. As protein: CASSLDPSSNQPQHF. The full variable domain, completed using reference TRBV5-4 and TRBJ1-5, is ETGVTQSPTHLIKTRGQQVTLRCSSQSGHNTVSWYQQALGQGPQFIFQYYREEENGRGNFPPRFSGLQFPNYSSELNVNALELDDSALYLCASSLDPSSNQPQHFGDGTRLSIL.

This chain joins TRBV11-2 and TRBJ2-7, with a weak D call TRBD1 (6 bases). The CDR3 is 15 amino acids. Trimming took 1 base from V and 0 from J, leaving 10 bases between them. Germline CDR1 is SGHAT and CDR2 is FQNNGV. The CDR3 DNA reads as TGTGCCAGCAGCTTAGGAACAGGGAACTCCTACGAGCAGTACTTC. It yields the protein CASSLGTGNSYEQYF. The whole variable domain, filled in from reference TRBV11-2 and TRBJ2-7, reads EAGVAQSPRYKIIEKRQSVAFWCNPISGHATLYWYQQILGQGPKLLIQFQNNGVVDDSQLPKDRFSAERLKGVDSTLKIQPAKLEDSAVYLCASSLGTGNSYEQYFGPGTRLTVT.

This clone appeared a few times. The V call is TRBV19, the J call TRBJ2-3, with D tentatively TRBD1 (6 bases). V was clipped by 5 bases and J by 4 bases, with 7 bases between them. CDR1 is LNHDA, CDR2 SQIVND, per germline (reference sequence). The CDR3 covers 12 residues. CDR3 sequence (DNA): TGTGCCAGTAGTCAGGGGCCAGATACGCAGTATTTT. Its protein is CASSQGPDTQYF.

The chain joins TRBV6-1 to TRBJ2-3; D perhaps matches TRBD1 (6 bases). The germline CDR1 and CDR2 sequences are MNHNS and SASEGT. V lost 4 bases and J 6 bases, leaving 11 bases between the germline ends. The CDR3 has 13 amino acids. The CDR3 loop is CASSGQAGDTQYF. The CDR3 DNA sequence: TGTGCCAGCAGTGGACAGGCTGGGGATACGCAGTATTTT.

The J gene is TRBJ2-5, the V gene TRBV5-1; TRBD2 might be the D (6 bases). The J call may be mistaken, given a closer DNA end match to TRBJ2-7. Germline V gene data show CDR1 as SGHRS and CDR2 as YFSETQ. The length of the CDR3 is 15 residues. In DNA form, the CDR3 reads TGCGCCAGCAGCTTGTTGGCGGGGCCCTCCTACGAGCAGTACTTC. It is translated as CASSLLAGPSYEQYF.

V usage is TRBV7-9 and J usage is TRBJ2-7; 7 nucleotides align to TRBD2. The DNA end is more similar to TRBJ2-1, so the J call may be wrong. This CDR3 region has 15 residues. Germline values: CDR1 SEHNR, CDR2 FQNEAQ (reference sequence). The CDR3 DNA is TGTGCCAGCAGCCTAAGCGGGGAAACCTACAATGAGCAGTTCTTC. Protein product: CASSLSGETYNEQFF.

This clone was seen more than once but under ten times. The rearrangement uses TRBV25-1 and TRBJ2-5; no firm D call. From germline, CDR1 is MGHDK and CDR2 SYGVNS. CDR3 length equals 11 residues. The ends were cut back, 4 bases at V and 5 bases at J, with 5 bases in the middle. The CDR3 DNA reads as TGTGCCAGCAGTGCTTCTGAGACCCAGTACTTC. Its protein is CASSASETQYF.

The chain couples TRBV18 to TRBJ2-7; 7 bases match TRBD2. The germline gives CDR1 KGHSH, CDR2 LQKENI. The length of the CDR3 is 14 residues. J lost 6 bases, V lost 3 bases, and 8 bases had no gene match. The CDR3 DNA reads as TGTGCCAGCTCACCTGCGCGGGAGATGGGCGAGCAGTACTTC. It translates to CASSPAREMGEQYF.

This chain connects TRBV6-1 to TRBJ2-5, with 8 bases lining up with TRBD1. The V and J ends lost 2 bases and 5 bases, in that order; junction bases with no gene match: 10. Per the germline V gene, CDR1 is MNHNS and CDR2 is SASEGT. The CDR3 totals 16 residues. DNA for the CDR3: TGTGCCAGCAGTGAAAGACAGGGGCGGGGTAAGGAGACCCAGTACTTC. This codes for CASSERQGRGKETQYF.

This clone was detected a few times. The CDR3 region is CAISKQGEENYYGYTF. CDR3 nucleotides: TGTGCCATCAGCAAACAGGGGGAGGAGAATTATTATGGCTACACCTTC. The gene calls are TRBV10-3 and TRBJ1-2; 8 nucleotides match TRBD1. The V and J ends lost 6 bases and 5 bases, in that order; junction bases with no gene match: 14. Germline values: CDR1 ENHRY, CDR2 SYGVKD. The CDR3 has 16 residues.

This chain connects TRBV11-2 to TRBJ1-1; unclear D gene. V lost 4 bases, J lost 7 bases, and 13 bases lay in between. CDR3 size: 13 residues. Germline CDR1 SGHAT, CDR2 FQNNGV. CDR3 sequence reads: CASSYLGEGEAFF. The CDR3 DNA sequence: TGTGCCAGCAGCTACCTCGGGGAGGGTGAAGCTTTCTTT.